The clone carrying this TCR beta chain was seen ten or more times. This sample is drawn from a study of T cells after posttransplantation cyclophosphamide. Measured with immunoSEQ multiplex PCR; TCRdb has only the in-frame clones, and not every one. This sample carries 6,500 to 9,000 clones, none of them present only once. A marrow graft followed busulfan-fludarabine conditioning, with cyclophosphamide on days +3 and +4. The CDR3 runs to 16 residues. Unmatched junction bases numbered 16, after V lost 6 bases and J lost 7 bases. Germline V gives CDR1 SGHVS, CDR2 FQNEAQ. The sequencing used PBMCs, collected after an allogeneic stem cell transplant with post-transplant cyclophosphamide. J is TRBJ2-7 and V is TRBV7-8, with TRBD2 identical over 9 bases. The clonotype originates from a young adult male patient who received an allogeneic stem cell transplant from an unrelated donor, was CMV-positive, and had acute and chronic GVHD. Some T cells may be transferred from the graft donor. The CDR3, as DNA: TGTGCCAGCAGTTCATTTAGCGGGAGAGGGACGGGGGAGCAGTACTTC. Encoded protein: CASSSFSGRGTGEQYF.